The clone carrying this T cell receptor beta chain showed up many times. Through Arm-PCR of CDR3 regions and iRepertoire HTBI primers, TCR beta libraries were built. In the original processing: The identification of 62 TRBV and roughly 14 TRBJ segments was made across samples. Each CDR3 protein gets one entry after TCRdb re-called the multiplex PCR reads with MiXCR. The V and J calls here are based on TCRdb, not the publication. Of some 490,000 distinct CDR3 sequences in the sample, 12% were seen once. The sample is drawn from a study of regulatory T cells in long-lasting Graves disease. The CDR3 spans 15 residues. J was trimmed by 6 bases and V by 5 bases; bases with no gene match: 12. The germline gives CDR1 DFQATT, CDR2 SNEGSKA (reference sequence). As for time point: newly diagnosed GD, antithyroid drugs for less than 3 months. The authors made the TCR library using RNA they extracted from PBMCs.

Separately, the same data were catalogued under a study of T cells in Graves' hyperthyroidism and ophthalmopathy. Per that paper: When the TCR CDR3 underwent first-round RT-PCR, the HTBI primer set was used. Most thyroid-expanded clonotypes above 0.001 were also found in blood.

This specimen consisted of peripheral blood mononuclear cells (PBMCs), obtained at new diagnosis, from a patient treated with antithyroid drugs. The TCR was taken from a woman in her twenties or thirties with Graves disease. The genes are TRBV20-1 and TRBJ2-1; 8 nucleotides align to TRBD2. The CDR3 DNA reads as TGCAGTGCTTGGGAGGGCAGCGGGAGAAGCAATGAGCAGTTCTTC. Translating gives CSAWEGSGRSNEQFF.